Presented here are 16 T cell receptor beta chains from one specimen sequenced in a study of shared clonotypes between healthy human individuals. TCRdb keeps only in-frame clones here, not all; method: immunoSEQ multiplex PCR. The data contain 1 million to 1.3 million clones, around 78% of them singletons. The material sequenced was memory CD4+ T cells from PBMCs. Subset meaning: CD45RA-negative fraction. The receptors originated from a man between 18 and 35 years old in good health. Some clones in this sample may be carry-over from other donors' samples.

The CDR3 region is CASSAVFSETQYF. Written as DNA, the CDR3 is TGCGCCAGCAGTGCAGTATTTTCAGAGACCCAGTACTTC. The genes are TRBV10-1 and TRBJ2-5; D is unclear. Looked up from germline, CDR1 is WNHNN and CDR2 is SYGVQD (reference sequence). The CDR3 consists of 13 residues. Trimming shortened V by 4 bases and J by 4 bases, and 10 bases separated the two germline ends.

J is TRBJ2-7 and V is TRBV7-9; TRBD1 agrees at 9 bases. Looked up from germline, CDR1 is SEHNR and CDR2 is FQNEAQ (reference sequence). V was clipped by 0 bases and J by 6 bases; unmatched bases: 9. This CDR3 comprises 16 residues. The CDR3 here is CASSLARTGGYGEQYF. In nucleotides, the CDR3 is TGTGCCAGCAGCTTAGCCAGAACAGGGGGCTACGGCGAGCAGTACTTC.

This rearrangement joins TRBV11-3 to TRBJ2-3; 9 nucleotides line up with TRBD1. V dropped 4 bases and J dropped 1; count of bases not matched to a gene: 3. This CDR3 has 15 residues. Germline CDR1 is SGHNT and CDR2 is YENEEA. The CDR3 DNA reads as TGTGCCAGCAGCTCCAGGACAGGGGGCACAGATACGCAGTATTTT. Its translation: CASSSRTGGTDTQYF.

To note about this clone: Other DNA sequences within the sample encode an identical CDR3. The chain joins TRBV28 to TRBJ2-5; tentatively, D is TRBD1 (5 bases). This CDR3 spans 15 amino acids. V gave up 5 bases and J gave up 4 bases, with 17 bases separating them. Per the germline V gene, CDR1 is MDHEN and CDR2 is SYDVKM. CDR3 region: CASSPPRGSGETQYF. In DNA, the CDR3 is TGTGCCAGCAGTCCGCCAAGGGGTTCGGGAGAGACCCAGTACTTC.

This clone was detected a few times. The chain uses TRBV6-5 and TRBJ1-1, with 8 bases lining up with TRBD1. CDR3 length: 13 residues. CDR1 and CDR2 (germline): MNHEY, SVGAGI. V lost 5 bases and J lost 9; bases outside the gene matches: 8. The CDR3 region is CASSPDRGVKAFF. As DNA, the CDR3 is TGTGCCAGCAGTCCCGACAGGGGAGTAAAAGCTTTCTTT.

The V gene is TRBV9, the J gene TRBJ2-1; 7 nucleotides agree with TRBD2. Germline V gene sequence: CDR1 SGDLS, CDR2 YYNGEE. V trimming: 0 bases; J trimming: 2 bases; junction bases outside the gene matches: 8. This CDR3 is 17 amino acids long. The CDR3 region is CASSVAYASGTYNEQFF. The CDR3, as DNA: TGTGCCAGCAGCGTAGCTTATGCTAGCGGAACCTACAATGAGCAGTTCTTC.

V is TRBV6-1 and J is TRBJ2-4; the match to TRBD1 covers 7 bases. V gave up 0 bases and J gave up 3 bases; unmatched junction bases: 14. CDR3 length: 19 residues. Germline lookup yields CDR1 MNHNS and CDR2 SASEGT. CDR3 in amino acids: CASSEAGQGVQLVKNIQYF. In DNA form, the CDR3 reads TGTGCCAGCAGTGAAGCGGGGCAGGGGGTTCAGTTAGTCAAAAACATTCAGTACTTC.

The chain recombines TRBV18 with TRBJ2-6; D possibly uses TRBD1 or TRBD2 (5 bases each). CDR1 and CDR2 (germline): KGHSH, LQKENI. V gave up 1 base and J gave up 1 base, with 14 bases separating them. The CDR3 covers 18 residues. CDR3 coding DNA: TGTGCCAGCTCACCACGGGGACGCGCCGATTCTGGGGCCAACGTCCTGACTTTC. Its translation: CASSPRGRADSGANVLTF.

This clone was seen only once. The chain combines TRBV14 with TRBJ2-5; a possible D gene is TRBD1 (6 bases). Germline CDR1 is SGHDN and CDR2 is FVKESK. This CDR3 has 17 amino acids. V lost 3 bases, J lost 4 bases, and 21 bases lay in between. CDR3 loop: CASSQYPWGLIRETQYF. As DNA, the CDR3 is TGTGCCAGCAGCCAGTACCCTTGGGGGCTGATTCGAGAGACCCAGTACTTC.

Comments on this clone: A read error is possible here, since a much larger clone lies one base away. Other DNA sequences in the same sample also yield this CDR3. The chain recombines TRBV5-6 with TRBJ2-5; no firm D call. Germline CDR1 and CDR2: SGHDT and YYEEEE. This CDR3 is built from 11 residues. Deletions cut 2 bases from V and 5 bases from J, with 4 bases between. The CDR3 DNA reads as TGTGCCAGCAGCTTTGGCGAGACCCAGTACTTC. Its translation: CASSFGETQYF.

V gene TRBV28 combines with J gene TRBJ2-2, with a possible D match to TRBD1 (5 bases). The CDR3 totals 13 residues. Germline V gives CDR1 MDHEN, CDR2 SYDVKM. The CDR3 spells CAWGSRNTGELFF. The CDR3 DNA follows: TGTGCTTGGGGCAGTAGGAACACCGGGGAGCTGTTTTTT. Drawing the rest from reference TRBV28 and TRBJ2-2, the complete variable domain is DVKVTQSSRYLVKRTGEKVFLECVQDMDHENMFWYRQDPGLGLRLIYFSYDVKMKEKGDIPEGYSVSREKKERFSLILESASTNQTSMYLCAWGSRNTGELFFGEGSRLTVL.

This chain connects TRBV2 to TRBJ2-2; tentatively, D is TRBD1 (7 bases). V was shortened by 2 bases and J by 6 bases, with 13 bases between the two germline ends. This CDR3 contains 15 residues. Germline assignment: CDR1 SNHLY and CDR2 FYNNEI. The CDR3 DNA sequence: TGTGCCAGCAGTGAACGGAGGGGGCTTTCCGGGGAGCTGTTTTTT. This sequence encodes CASSERRGLSGELFF.

J is TRBJ1-2 and V is TRBV11-2; D not resolved. The V and J ends lost 5 bases and 8 bases respectively, with 12 bases between them. The CDR3 is 12 amino acids. Looked up from germline, CDR1 is SGHAT and CDR2 is FQNNGV. CDR3 sequence reads: CASSPAAVGYTF. The CDR3 nucleotides read TGTGCCAGCAGCCCTGCCGCCGTGGGCTACACCTTC. The complete variable domain, with remaining parts taken from reference TRBV11-2 and TRBJ1-2, reads EAGVAQSPRYKIIEKRQSVAFWCNPISGHATLYWYQQILGQGPKLLIQFQNNGVVDDSQLPKDRFSAERLKGVDSTLKIQPAKLEDSAVYLCASSPAAVGYTFGSGTRLTVV.

To note about this clone: A far larger clone is one base from this, pointing to a likely read error. CDR3 coding DNA: TGTGCCAGCAGCCCGGGACAGGGGGGAGAGACCCAGTACTTC. The encoded protein is CASSPGQGGETQYF. This chain links TRBV5-6 with TRBJ2-5; 11 bases are a match to TRBD1. This CDR3 contains 14 residues. J was trimmed by 4 bases and V by 4 bases; bases with no gene match: 3. The germline CDR1 and CDR2 sequences are SGHDT and YYEEEE.

The chain is built from TRBV6-9 and TRBJ2-7; 8 bases agree with TRBD1. This CDR3 region has 15 residues. V was clipped by 6 bases and J by 4 bases; unmatched bases: 11. The germline V gene encodes CDR1 MNHGY and CDR2 SVAAGI. The CDR3 DNA reads TGTGCCAGCAGGGATACGGGACAGGTTGTGTACGAGCAGTACTTC. As protein: CASRDTGQVVYEQYF.

This clone was picked up a small number of times. The chain joins TRBV7-2 to TRBJ1-1; TRBD1 matches 7 bases. The V gene's germline CDR1 is SGHTA and CDR2 FQGNSA. The CDR3 is 15 residues long. The V and J ends lost 5 bases and 7 bases, in that order; junction bases with no gene match: 13. For the CDR3, the DNA is TGTGCCAGCAGCAACCCCACAGGGGCCAACTTTGAAGCTTTCTTT. It is translated as CASSNPTGANFEAFF.